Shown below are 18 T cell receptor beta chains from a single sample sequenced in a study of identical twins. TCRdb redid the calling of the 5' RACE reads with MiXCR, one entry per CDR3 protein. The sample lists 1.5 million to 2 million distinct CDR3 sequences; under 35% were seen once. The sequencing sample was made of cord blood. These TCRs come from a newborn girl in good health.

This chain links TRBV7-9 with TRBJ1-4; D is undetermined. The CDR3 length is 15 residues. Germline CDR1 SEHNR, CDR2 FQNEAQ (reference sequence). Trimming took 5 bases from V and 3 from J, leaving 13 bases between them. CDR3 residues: CASSPYPAANEKLFF. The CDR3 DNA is TGTGCCAGCAGCCCCTACCCGGCGGCTAATGAAAAACTGTTTTTT.

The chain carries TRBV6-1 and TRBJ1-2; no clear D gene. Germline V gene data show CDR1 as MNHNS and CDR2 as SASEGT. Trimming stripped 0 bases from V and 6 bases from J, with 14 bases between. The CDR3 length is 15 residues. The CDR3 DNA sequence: TGTGCCAGCAGTGAAGCGCTTACGGGGTTCAATGGCTACACCTTC. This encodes CASSEALTGFNGYTF.

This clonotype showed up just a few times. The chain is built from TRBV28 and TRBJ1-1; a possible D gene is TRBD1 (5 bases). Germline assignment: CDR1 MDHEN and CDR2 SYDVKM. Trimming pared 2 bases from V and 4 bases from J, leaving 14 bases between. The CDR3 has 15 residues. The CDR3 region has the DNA TGTGCCAGCAGTTTAGGGGGTGGAGGTGGCACTGAAGCTTTCTTT. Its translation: CASSLGGGGGTEAFF.

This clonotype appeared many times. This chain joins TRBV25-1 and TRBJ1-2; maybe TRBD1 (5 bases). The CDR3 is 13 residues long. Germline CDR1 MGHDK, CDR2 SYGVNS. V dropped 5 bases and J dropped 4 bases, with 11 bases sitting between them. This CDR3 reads CASSSRQSYGYTF. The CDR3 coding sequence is TGTGCCAGCAGTTCCAGACAGAGCTATGGCTACACCTTC.

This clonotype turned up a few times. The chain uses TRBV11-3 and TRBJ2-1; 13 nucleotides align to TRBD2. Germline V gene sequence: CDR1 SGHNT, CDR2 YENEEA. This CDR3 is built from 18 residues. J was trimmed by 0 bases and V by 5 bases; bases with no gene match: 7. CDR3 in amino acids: CASSRTSGSLSSYNEQFF. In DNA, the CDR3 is TGTGCCAGCAGCCGGACTAGCGGGAGCCTTAGCTCCTACAATGAGCAGTTCTTC.

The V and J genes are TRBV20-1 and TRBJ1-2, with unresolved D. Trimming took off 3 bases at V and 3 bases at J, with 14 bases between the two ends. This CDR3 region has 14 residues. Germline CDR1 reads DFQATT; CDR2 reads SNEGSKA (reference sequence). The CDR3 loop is CSASDPLVYYGYTF. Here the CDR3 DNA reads TGCAGTGCTAGCGATCCCCTCGTATACTATGGCTACACCTTC.

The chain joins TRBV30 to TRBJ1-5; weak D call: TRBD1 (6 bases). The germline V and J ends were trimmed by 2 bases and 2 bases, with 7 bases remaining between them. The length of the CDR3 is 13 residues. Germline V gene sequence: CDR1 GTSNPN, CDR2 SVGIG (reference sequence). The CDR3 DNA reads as TGTGCCTGGAGTAGACAGGGCAATCAGCCCCAGCATTTT. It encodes CAWSRQGNQPQHF.

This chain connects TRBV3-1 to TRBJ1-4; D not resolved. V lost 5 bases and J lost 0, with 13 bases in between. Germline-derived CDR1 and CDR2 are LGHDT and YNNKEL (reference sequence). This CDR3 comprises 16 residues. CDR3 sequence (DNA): TGTGCCAGCAGCAACCGACACGCGGCAACTAATGAAAAACTGTTTTTT. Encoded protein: CASSNRHAATNEKLFF.

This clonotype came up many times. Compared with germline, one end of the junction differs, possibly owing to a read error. DNA of the CDR3: TGTGCCAGCAGCCAAGATGAAAAACTGTTTTTT. Translated: CASSQDEKLFF. The chain employs TRBV4-1 and TRBJ1-4, with no clear D. The germline V gene has CDR1 MGHRA and CDR2 YSYEKL. There are 11 residues in the CDR3.

CDR3 DNA: TGTGCCAGCAGTGAATTTGGCGGGACAGATACGCAGTATTTT. Its protein is CASSEFGGTDTQYF. V gene TRBV25-1 combines with J gene TRBJ2-3; D is perhaps TRBD2 (5 bases). V was cut by 1 base and J by 3 bases, with 8 bases left in between. Germline V CDR1 and CDR2: MGHDK, SYGVNS. The CDR3 is made up of 14 amino acids.

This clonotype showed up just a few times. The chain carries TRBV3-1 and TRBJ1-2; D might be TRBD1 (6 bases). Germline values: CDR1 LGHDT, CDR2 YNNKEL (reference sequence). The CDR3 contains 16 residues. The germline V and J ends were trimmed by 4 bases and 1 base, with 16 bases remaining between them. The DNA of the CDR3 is TGTGCCAGCAGCCCACGGACAGTGAGTCTTAACTATGGCTACACCTTC. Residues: CASSPRTVSLNYGYTF.

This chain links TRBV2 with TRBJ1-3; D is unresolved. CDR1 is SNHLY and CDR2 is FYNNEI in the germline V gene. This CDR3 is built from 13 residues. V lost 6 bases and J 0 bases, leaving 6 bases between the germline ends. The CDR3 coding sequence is TGTGCCAGCAGACCTGCCTCTGGAAACACCATATATTTT. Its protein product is CASRPASGNTIYF.

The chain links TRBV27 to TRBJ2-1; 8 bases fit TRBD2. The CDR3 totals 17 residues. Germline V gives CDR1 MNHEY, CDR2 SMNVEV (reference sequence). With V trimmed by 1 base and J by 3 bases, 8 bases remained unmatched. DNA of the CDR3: TGTGCCAGCAGTTTATTTGGTAGCGGGACTGTCTACAATGAGCAGTTCTTC. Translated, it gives CASSLFGSGTVYNEQFF.

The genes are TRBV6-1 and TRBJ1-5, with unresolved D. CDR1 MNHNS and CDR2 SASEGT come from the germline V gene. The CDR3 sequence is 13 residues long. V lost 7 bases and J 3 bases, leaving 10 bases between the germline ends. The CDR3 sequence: CASKRVNNQPQHF. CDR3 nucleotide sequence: TGTGCCAGCAAGCGGGTAAACAATCAGCCCCAGCATTTT.

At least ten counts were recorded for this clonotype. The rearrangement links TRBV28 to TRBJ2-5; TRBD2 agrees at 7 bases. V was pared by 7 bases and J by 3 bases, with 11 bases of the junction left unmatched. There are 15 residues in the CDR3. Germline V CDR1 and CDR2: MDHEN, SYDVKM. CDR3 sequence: CASTKLGLAEETQYF. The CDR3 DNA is TGTGCCAGCACCAAACTCGGGCTAGCGGAAGAGACCCAGTACTTC.

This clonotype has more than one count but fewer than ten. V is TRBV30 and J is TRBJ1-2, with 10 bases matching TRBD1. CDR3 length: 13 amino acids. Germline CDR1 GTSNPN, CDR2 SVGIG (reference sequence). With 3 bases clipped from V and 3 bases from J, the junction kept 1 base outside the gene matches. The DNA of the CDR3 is TGTGCCTGGAGGGGGACAGGGGACTATGGCTACACCTTC. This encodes CAWRGTGDYGYTF.

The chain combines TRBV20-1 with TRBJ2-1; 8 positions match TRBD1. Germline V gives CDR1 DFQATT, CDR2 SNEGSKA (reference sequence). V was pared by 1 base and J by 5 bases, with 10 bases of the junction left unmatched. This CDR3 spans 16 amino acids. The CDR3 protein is CSARGHRTGKDNEQFF. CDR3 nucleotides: TGCAGTGCTAGAGGGCACCGGACAGGGAAAGACAATGAGCAGTTCTTC.

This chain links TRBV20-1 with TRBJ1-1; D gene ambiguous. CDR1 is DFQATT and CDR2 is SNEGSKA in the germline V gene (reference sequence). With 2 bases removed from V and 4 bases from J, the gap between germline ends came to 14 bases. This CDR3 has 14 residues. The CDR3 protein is CSARSGRVTTEAFF. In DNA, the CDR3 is TGCAGTGCTAGATCCGGTAGGGTGACCACTGAAGCTTTCTTT.